This T cell receptor (beta chain) was identified during a study of response to subunit inactivated influenza vaccine (dated by TCRdb to between 2017 and 2018). At the level of the whole study: Deep quantitative profiling of the T cell receptor repertoire was used in the study to follow responses to a trivalent subunit inactivated influenza vaccine.

Beyond this particular receptor, the publication reports: The authors suggested that each seasonal influenza vaccination may recruit only a limited number of new T cells.

The library was produced with RT-PCR. The sample was run on an Illumina HiSeq 2500. Clones were called with MiXCR by TCRdb after fastp trimmed the public reads at Q25, and only in-frame beta chains were retained. Rows are combined by CDR3 protein, so each entry shows the most common genes and DNA. The sample table holds approximately 170,000 distinct CDR3 sequences, of which less than 15% were seen once. 25% to 30% of the sample is held by the ten biggest clonotypes. Trimmed from V: 7 bases; trimmed from J: 4 bases; junction bases lacking a gene match: 10. From the cysteine through the phenylalanine, the CDR3 covers 14 amino acids. Of all the DNA, just the CDR3 is kept, 42 bases in frame from base 1. About this clonotype itself: Its antigen is still unknown. No base-level quality is on record; no much larger clone is a single base apart.

These data were also filed under a second study, of T cells expressing NK-cell markers. From the second report: TCR beta cDNA libraries were made by 5'RACE template switching that added a universal primer site and unique molecular identifiers. TCR beta-chain repertoires were profiled in sorted CD3+CD56+NKG2C+, CD3+CD56+NKG2C- and CD3+CD56-NKG2C+ T-cell subsets from about 8 donors. Of the eight sequenced donors, seven were found to be HCMV-seropositive and one was found to be HCMV-seronegative. In several experiments an anti-gammadeltaTCR antibody was added to restrict sorting to alphabetaTCR-expressing T cells. In roughly 6 donors, the dominant CD3+CD56+NKG2C+ clonotypes were among the top 10 CD8+ clonotypes and accounted for 1.0-7.0% of CD8+ T cells. Those dominant clonotypes were again the most abundant among CD3+CD56-NKG2C+ cells in a handful of donors, at roughly 25-60.1%. Whether the expanded NKG2C-expressing T cell clones were specific for HCMV antigens was left unclear. The eight sequenced donors were randomly selected healthy volunteers, three men and five women. To determine HCMV serostatus, a commercial ELISA kit was used to detect HCMV-specific IgG in serum. Peripheral blood mononuclear cells were isolated from blood by Ficoll density gradient centrifugation. Using Miltenyi isolation kits, CD4+ and CD8+ T cells were isolated from PBMC through magnetic immunoseparation. Synthesis of cDNA was primed from the TCR beta constant segment and was followed by two consecutive PCR amplification steps. Libraries were sequenced as 2 x 150 bp reads on Illumina HiSeq 2000/2500, MiSeq or NextSeq. MIGEC was used to demultiplex reads and group the reads by UMI, and MiTCR was used to assemble and quantify clonotypes. To exclude erroneous sequences, only TCR cDNA sequences supported by at least two reads were retained. Downstream repertoire analysis used the tcR package, and clonotypes were matched across fractions by CDR3 nucleotide sequence plus V segment. Antigen specificity was annotated against VDJdb with VDJmatch, allowing one amino acid substitution in CDR3.

The material sequenced was CD8+ T cells sorted from PBMCs, taken 11 to 12 days after vaccination. The chain is made from TRBV12-3 or TRBV12-4 and TRBJ2-7; TRBD1 lines up with 7 middle nucleotides. This clonotype was sampled from a man aged 45-60 years who received an inactivated influenza vaccine. Donor details come from another sample of the same person, matched by shared clones. The nucleotide sequence is TGTGCCAGCAATCCGACAGGGCTCTTTTACGAGCAGTACTTC. The resulting protein is CASNPTGLFYEQYF.